Reported below is one T cell receptor (beta chain). This clonotype was picked up a small number of times. Its binding antigen is unknown. Base qualities were left out, and no much larger clone turns up one base away. This specimen comes from a study of post-analysis software for immune sequencing data (dated by TCRdb to the mid-2010s). With regard to the full study: Disease courses on record covered relapsing-remitting, secondary progressive and progressive-relapsing multiple sclerosis, though some patients had no subtype annotation. The patient repertoires were set against around ten previously published healthy control repertoires from donors whose ages ranged from roughly 6 to 27 years. A subset of samples was prepared in parallel using single-end sample barcoding, then pooled and co-amplified after Illumina adapter ligation.

What the authors observed across the whole study: Direct clustering with F measure revealed strong co-clustering of samples prepared in the same batch, which led to a batch-effect correction. The multiple sclerosis patient group was slightly younger than the control group. Patients showed significantly higher frequencies than controls for a handful of TRBV segments, among them TRBV5-6, TRBV5-1 and TRBV20-1. Compared with controls, multiple sclerosis patients had significantly lower normalized Chao1 diversity, a finding suggesting substantial peripheral T-cell clonal expansion.

Library preparation employed PCR. The instrument was an Illumina HiSeq 2500. To reduce PCR and sequencing biases, unique molecular identifiers were built into the TCR beta cDNA libraries. Roughly 0.5 million cDNA molecules were obtained per 1 to 10 million input T cells, so each molecule approximated one T cell. The patient libraries were prepared and sequenced with the same protocol used for the earlier healthy control dataset. Samples belonging to the same batch were prepared together, multiplexed and sequenced on a shared HiSeq lane. The study's own analysis went as follows. Raw barcoded reads were processed with MIGEC, discarding single-read molecular identifier groups before consensus assembly and CDR3 extraction. VDJtools was used for post-analysis of the clonotype tables, with diversity normalized by down-sampling every dataset to the smallest sample size. In repertoire overlap clustering, CDR3 amino acid sequences, but not nucleotide sequences, were matched to correct batch-related cross-sample contamination. The public reads were reprocessed in TCRdb via fastp at Q25 and MiXCR, keeping in-frame beta chains. Entries that share a CDR3 protein sequence are merged under the most common genes and DNA. Clone size and V and J calls follow TCRdb, not the original study. The sample table shows about 160,000 distinct CDR3 sequences, and 35% to 40% are seen once. In total, the top ten clones hold under 30% of the sample.

At the junction V is shortened by 4 bases and J by 2 bases, with 12 bases in between. Via the germline V gene (reference sequence), CDR1 is LGHDT and CDR2 YNNKEL. There are 15 amino acids in the CDR3, from cysteine to phenylalanine inclusive. Left in the record is the CDR3 DNA by itself, 45 bases read in frame from the first base. In light of the paper, this sample's time point label describes: second blood draw from one MS patient after hematopoietic stem cell transplantation. To demonstrate the VDJtools post-analysis software, TCR beta repertoires were profiled from the peripheral blood of about 13 young patients with multiple sclerosis. Multiple sclerosis patients were children and adolescents aged about 6 to 16 years.

This sequence was found in a girl aged 10 to 17 with multiple sclerosis. Donor details come from another sample of the same person, matched by shared clones. The sequenced sample was blood, obtained after autologous hematopoietic stem cell transplantation. This receptor chain uses TRBV3-1 and TRBJ2-1; a confident D gene designation cannot be given. The DNA is TGTGCCAGCAGCCGCAATGGAGAAACCTACAATGAGCAGTTCTTC. Its amino acids are CASSRNGETYNEQFF.